This entry is about one TCR beta chain. The sample originates from a study of CD8+ T cells in alopecia areata. The CDR3 has 16 residues. The V gene lost 5 bases and the J gene lost 4 bases, with 21 bases spanning the gap. In germline, CDR1 is ENHRY, CDR2 SYGVKD. RNA was isolated and reverse transcribed to cDNA, the sequencing template. Measured with immunoSEQ multiplex PCR; TCRdb has only the in-frame clones, and not every one. The table includes around 35,000 clones, less than 70% detected once. The sequence was collected from a human donor with alopecia areata. Material for sequencing was NKG2D-high CD8+ T cells sorted from blood. V and J are TRBV10-3 and TRBJ2-7, with TRBD2 as a possible D gene (6 bases). CDR3 DNA sequence: TGTGCCATCAGTCAAACCCGGGAGCTGGGCGTTTACGAGCAGTACTTC. Translated: CAISQTRELGVYEQYF.